Below are 27 T cell receptor beta chains sequenced from a single sample in a study of metastatic and nonmetastatic thyroid tumors. Thyroid surgery was preceded by no treatment in any patient. TCRdb re-called the PCR reads via MiXCR. The repertoire includes tens of thousands of clones, about an eighth of them detected once, and about 9% sits in the top ten. Sequencing used blood. These receptors were obtained from a male donor with papillary thyroid cancer or a benign thyroid nodule (not recorded which). Some clones in this sample may be carry-over from other donors' samples.

This clone came up many times. A read error may explain this, as a much larger clone is one base away. The same CDR3 arises from other DNA sequences in this sample as well. The chain carries TRBV12-3 or TRBV12-4 and TRBJ2-7; D may correspond to TRBD1 or TRBD2 (5 bases each). This CDR3 spans 12 amino acids. The DNA of the CDR3 is TGTGTCAGCAGTTTGGGGACCTTTGGGCAGTACTTC. This translates into CVSSLGTFGQYF.

The chain employs TRBV3-1 and TRBJ2-1, with D unclear. The germline gives CDR1 LGHDT, CDR2 YNNKEL (reference sequence). V was clipped by 2 bases and J by 3 bases, with 11 bases between them. This CDR3 is built from 15 residues. The CDR3, as DNA: TGTGCCAGCAGCCAATCCCCGGGTAGCTACAATGAGCAGTTCTTC. It is translated as CASSQSPGSYNEQFF.

This clone came up many times. The rearrangement uses TRBV7-4 and TRBJ2-2, with 9 bases matching TRBD2. The germline V gene encodes CDR1 SGHVT and CDR2 SQSDAQ. This CDR3 is 20 amino acids long. V lost 6 bases to trimming and J lost 2 bases; unmatched junction nucleotides: 19. The CDR3 sequence: CASRPPFRSGSSINTGELFF. In DNA, the CDR3 is TGTGCCAGCAGACCCCCCTTCCGTAGCGGGAGCTCGATTAACACCGGGGAGCTGTTTTTT.

The J gene is TRBJ2-1, the V gene TRBV11-1, with 11 bases identical to TRBD2. With 2 bases clipped from V and 12 bases from J, the junction kept 12 bases outside the gene matches. Germline lookup yields CDR1 SGHAT and CDR2 FQDESV (reference sequence). The CDR3 has 16 residues. The CDR3 loop reads CASSLMGLAGGGAQFF. DNA for the CDR3: TGTGCCAGCAGCTTAATGGGGCTAGCGGGAGGTGGGGCGCAGTTCTTC.

This clone has only a few counts. At one of its ends the junction is not consistent with the germline gene, which may arise from a read error. V usage is TRBV6-5 and J usage is TRBJ2-7, with D possibly being TRBD2 (5 bases). This CDR3 is 14 amino acids long. Per the germline V gene, CDR1 is MNHEY and CDR2 is SVGAGI. CDR3 bases: TGTGCCAGCAGTTACTCATTAGCGACCTACCAGCAGTACTTC. Translating gives CASSYSLATYQQYF.

For this clone: A much bigger clone sits one base away, suggesting this may be a read error. As the CDR3 is not closed by the conserved phenylalanine or tryptophan, this likely results from a read error. The chain links TRBV5-4 to TRBJ1-4; 9 bases are a match to TRBD1. Germline CDR1 reads SGHNT; CDR2 reads YYREEE (reference sequence). Unmatched junction bases numbered 9, after V lost 4 bases and J lost 8 bases. The CDR3 has 15 residues. The CDR3 sequence is CASSTDRGKREKLFS. CDR3 bases: TGTGCCAGCAGCACGGACAGGGGCAAGAGGGAAAAACTGTTTTCT.

In this sample, this clone turned up many times. The chain couples TRBV6-1 to TRBJ2-1, with 10 bases fitting TRBD2. The trim removed 5 bases at V and 7 bases at J, leaving 8 bases unmatched. Germline V gives CDR1 MNHNS, CDR2 SASEGT. The CDR3 length is 15 residues. As DNA, the CDR3 is TGTGCCAGCAGTCCGGGACTAGCGCGGAAGAATGAGCAGTTCTTC. Translation: CASSPGLARKNEQFF.

This clone was counted ten times or more. A read error may be the cause here, since a much bigger clone is one base away. V is TRBV28 and J is TRBJ2-7, with TRBD1 matching 10 bases. J lost 1 base, V lost 8 bases, and 5 bases had no gene match. Looked up from germline, CDR1 is MDHEN and CDR2 is SYDVKM. The CDR3 spans 14 residues. CDR3 region: CASVLGQGSYEQYF. CDR3 sequence (DNA): TGTGCCAGCGTGCTGGGACAGGGGTCCTACGAGCAGTACTTC.

The J gene is TRBJ1-4, the V gene TRBV28; possible D gene TRBD1, 5 bases. The CDR3 runs 14 residues. Between the trimmed V and J ends, which lost 5 bases and 7 bases, there was a span of 14 bases. In germline, CDR1 is MDHEN, CDR2 SYDVKM. Written as DNA, the CDR3 is TGTGCCAGCAGTGGCGGGGGAGGTGGTGAAAAACTGTTTTTT. Protein product: CASSGGGGGEKLFF.

This clone was seen repeatedly, ten times or more. The V call is TRBV27, the J call TRBJ1-3, with 8 nucleotides matching TRBD1. The CDR3 runs to 15 residues. In germline, CDR1 is MNHEY, CDR2 SMNVEV (reference sequence). The junction had 4 bases not matched to a gene; V was cut back by 2 bases and J by 4 bases. CDR3 bases: TGTGCCAGCAGTTTACAGGGGGCAAAAGGAAACACCATATATTTT. It translates to CASSLQGAKGNTIYF.

The CDR3, as DNA: TGTGCCAGCAGTTACAAGGACAGGGTCGGAAGGAACTATGGCTACACCTTC. The encoded protein is CASSYKDRVGRNYGYTF. The gene calls are TRBV6-2 or TRBV6-3 and TRBJ1-2; 8 nucleotides agree with TRBD1. The junction had 10 bases not matched to a gene; V was cut back by 2 bases and J by 2 bases. The CDR3 runs to 17 residues. Germline CDR1 MNHEY, CDR2 SVGEGT.

This clone turned up a few times. This sequence joins TRBV28 and TRBJ2-2; D not resolved. Germline lookup yields CDR1 MDHEN and CDR2 SYDVKM. With 6 bases removed from V and 5 bases from J, the gap between germline ends came to 16 bases. The CDR3 sequence is 15 residues long. Written as DNA, the CDR3 is TGTGCCAGCAGGACCGGAGAGGTGCGAACCGGGGAGCTGTTTTTT. Amino acid sequence: CASRTGEVRTGELFF.

This clone was recorded at least ten times. The rearrangement uses TRBV5-1 and TRBJ1-1, with D perhaps TRBD1 (5 bases). The V and J ends lost 4 bases and 5 bases respectively, with 15 bases between them. Germline loops: CDR1 SGHRS, CDR2 YFSETQ. This CDR3 has 14 residues. The CDR3 bases are TGCGCCAGCAGCCCACAGGAGCCGGGGACTGAAGCTTTCTTT. Protein product: CASSPQEPGTEAFF.

This clone is judged medium-sized. The chain joins TRBV28 to TRBJ2-7; TRBD2 matches at 8 bases. This CDR3 is built from 15 residues. In germline, CDR1 is MDHEN, CDR2 SYDVKM. Germline trimming cut 7 bases from V and 4 bases from J; bases unmatched to any gene: 12. The CDR3 sequence: CASTGRGPITYEQYF. For the CDR3, the DNA is TGTGCCAGCACCGGGAGGGGACCGATAACTTACGAGCAGTACTTC.

In this sample, this clone turned up many times. The junction departs from the called germline gene at one end, perhaps through a read error. CDR3 sequence (DNA): TGTGCCAGCAGCCCGGGCGGGGGCGAGACTCTTTTT. This gives the protein CASSPGGGETLF. This rearrangement joins TRBV13 to TRBJ2-3; tentatively, D is TRBD2 (7 bases). Germline CDR1 and CDR2: PRHDT and FYEKMQ (reference sequence). This CDR3 is 12 amino acids long.

The sample holds many counts of this clone. This chain joins TRBV11-2 and TRBJ2-5, with TRBD2 matching over 7 bases. Germline trimming cut 5 bases from V and 7 bases from J; bases unmatched to any gene: 7. There are 13 residues in the CDR3. Germline CDR1 SGHAT, CDR2 FQNNGV. The CDR3 DNA reads as TGTGCCAGCAGCCCTAGCGGCCCCGGGACCCAGTACTTC. It yields the protein CASSPSGPGTQYF.

This clone was observed many times. V gene TRBV6-1 combines with J gene TRBJ2-6; 8 positions match TRBD1. Trimming cost V 7 bases and J 0 bases; bases outside gene matches: 2. The CDR3 is 15 residues long. In germline, CDR1 is MNHNS, CDR2 SASEGT. The CDR3 region is CASKDRGSGANVLTF. In DNA, the CDR3 is TGTGCCAGCAAAGACAGGGGCTCTGGGGCCAACGTCCTGACTTTC.

This clone was counted ten times or more. V is TRBV7-2 and J is TRBJ1-2; no firm D call. Germline CDR1 SGHTA, CDR2 FQGNSA. Trimming removed 3 bases from V and 3 bases from J, with 8 bases in between. The CDR3 is made up of 13 amino acids. CDR3 amino acids: CASSLPRDYGYTF. The DNA for the CDR3 is TGTGCCAGCAGCTTGCCAAGGGACTATGGCTACACCTTC.

As to this clone: A much larger clone differs by one base, so this may be a read error. Given the absence of the conserved phenylalanine or tryptophan at the CDR3 end, a read error is likely. Other DNA sequences in this specimen translate into the identical CDR3. The chain recombines TRBV28 with TRBJ2-5, with D perhaps TRBD1 (6 bases). V shed 2 bases and J shed 4 bases, with 14 bases lying between them. The CDR3 consists of 15 residues. Germline values: CDR1 MDHEN, CDR2 SYDVKM. CDR3 amino acids: CASSLAGGRGETQYL. In DNA form, the CDR3 reads TGTGCCAGCAGTTTAGCTGGAGGCAGGGGAGAGACCCAGTACCTC.

This clone was observed many times. This same CDR3 is encoded by further DNA sequences in the sample. The chain is built from TRBV27 and TRBJ2-3; D may be TRBD1 or TRBD2 (5 bases each). CDR1 and CDR2 (germline): MNHEY, SMNVEV (reference sequence). The V end was cut by 4 bases, the J end by 4 bases, with 15 bases between. CDR3 length: 15 amino acids. CDR3 coding DNA: TGTGCCAGCAGTTCATTGGGGGATTTAGCAGATACGCAGTATTTT. It specifies CASSSLGDLADTQYF.

This clone has more than one count but fewer than ten. This specimen includes other DNA sequences encoding the same CDR3. The rearrangement uses TRBV30 and TRBJ2-5; the match to TRBD2 covers 8 bases. With 1 base clipped from V and 5 bases from J, the junction kept 9 bases outside the gene matches. Germline CDR1 GTSNPN, CDR2 SVGIG (reference sequence). The length of the CDR3 is 15 residues. The CDR3 spells CAWSEAIAGPETQYF. In DNA, the CDR3 is TGTGCCTGGAGTGAGGCGATAGCGGGACCGGAGACCCAGTACTTC.

With respect to this clone: A much larger clone sits a single nucleotide away, making a read error possible. The same CDR3 can be traced to other DNA sequences in this sample. The V gene is TRBV4-1, the J gene TRBJ1-5; TRBD1 agrees at 7 bases. CDR1 and CDR2 (germline): MGHRA, YSYEKL. Unmatched junction bases numbered 10, after V lost 6 bases and J lost 5 bases. The CDR3 loop spans 15 amino acids. The chain's CDR3 is CASSPMRQGDQPQHF. CDR3 nucleotide sequence: TGCGCCAGCAGTCCTATGCGTCAGGGGGATCAGCCCCAGCATTTT.

This clone has at least ten counts. V is TRBV2 and J is TRBJ1-1, with unresolved D. Germline V gene data show CDR1 as SNHLY and CDR2 as FYNNEI. Between the trimmed V and J ends, which lost 11 bases and 7 bases, there was a span of 17 bases. The CDR3 loop spans 12 amino acids. This CDR3 is CASQDPLHEAFF. DNA for the CDR3: TGTGCCTCCCAGGACCCTCTTCATGAAGCTTTCTTT.

The sample holds many counts of this clone. The chain combines TRBV10-3 with TRBJ2-3; 12 nucleotides agree with TRBD2. This CDR3 has 19 amino acids. Germline V CDR1 and CDR2: ENHRY, SYGVKD. Trimming removed 4 bases from V and 2 bases from J; junction bases left unmatched: 13. The CDR3 DNA is TGTGCCATCAGTGTAGACCTCCGGAGGACTAGCGGGATCACAGATACGCAGTATTTT. It encodes CAISVDLRRTSGITDTQYF.

This clone was counted at least ten times. J is TRBJ2-3 and V is TRBV20-1; D remains ambiguous. The CDR3 covers 13 residues. Trimming stripped 5 bases from V and 1 base from J, with 10 bases between. From germline, CDR1 is DFQATT and CDR2 SNEGSKA (reference sequence). CDR3 DNA sequence: TGCAGTGCTTGCCCGACTGGCACAGATACGCAGTATTTT. This codes for CSACPTGTDTQYF.

This clone was detected many times. The chain is built from TRBV20-1 and TRBJ1-1; D not certain. The germline V gene encodes CDR1 DFQATT and CDR2 SNEGSKA (reference sequence). The CDR3 contains 18 residues. Trimming removed 1 base from V and 1 base from J, with 22 bases in between. This CDR3 is CSARASIPPSPGNTEAFF. The CDR3 bases are TGCAGTGCTAGAGCTTCGATCCCCCCTAGCCCAGGGAACACTGAAGCTTTCTTT.

This clone was counted ten times or more. V is TRBV25-1 and J is TRBJ2-1, with 8 bases matching TRBD1. The CDR3 runs 13 residues. V lost 6 bases, J lost 9 bases, and 7 bases stayed unmatched. CDR1 and CDR2 from the germline V gene are MGHDK and SYGVNS. The CDR3 DNA reads TGTGCCAGCAGACCGGGACAGGCGTCTGAGCAGTTCTTC. Its translation: CASRPGQASEQFF.